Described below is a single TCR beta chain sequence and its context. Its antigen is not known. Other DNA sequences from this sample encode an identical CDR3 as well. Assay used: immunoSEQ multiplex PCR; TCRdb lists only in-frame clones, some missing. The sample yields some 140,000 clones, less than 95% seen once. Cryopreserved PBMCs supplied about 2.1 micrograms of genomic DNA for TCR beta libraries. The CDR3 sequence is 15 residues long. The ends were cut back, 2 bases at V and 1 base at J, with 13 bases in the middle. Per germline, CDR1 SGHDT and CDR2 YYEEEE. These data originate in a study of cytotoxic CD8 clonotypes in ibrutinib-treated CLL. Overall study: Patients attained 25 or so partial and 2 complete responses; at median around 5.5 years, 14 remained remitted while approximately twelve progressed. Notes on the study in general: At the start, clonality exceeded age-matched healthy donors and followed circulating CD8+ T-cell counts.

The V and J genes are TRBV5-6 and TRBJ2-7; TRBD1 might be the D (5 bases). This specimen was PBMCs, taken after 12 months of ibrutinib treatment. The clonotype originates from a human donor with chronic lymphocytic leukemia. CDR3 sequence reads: CASSLVSYRSYEQYF. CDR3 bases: TGTGCCAGCAGCTTAGTTTCGTACAGGTCCTACGAGCAGTACTTC. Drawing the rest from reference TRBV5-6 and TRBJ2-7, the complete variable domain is DAGVTQSPTHLIKTRGQQVTLRCSPKSGHDTVSWYQQALGQGPQFIFQYYEEEERQRGNFPDRFSGHQFPNYSSELNVNALLLGDSALYLCASSLVSYRSYEQYFGPGTRLTVT.